Sequencing of this T cell receptor (beta chain) was carried out in a study of CD8 T cells in Susac syndrome. The CDR3 loop spans 14 amino acids. In germline, CDR1 is LGHNA, CDR2 YSLEER. V shed 1 base and J shed 5 bases, with 8 bases lying between them. When the RNA was reverse transcribed, random hexamers were used with an input of roughly 0.5 to 1 ug. TCRdb itself ran the immunoSEQ multiplex PCR reads through MiXCR, one entry per CDR3 protein. Altogether just over 300,000 distinct CDR3 sequences are present, roughly nine tenths being singletons, with the ten largest covering less than 0.08%. Purification of the CD8+ and CD4+ T cells relied on negative isolation, and TEMRA cells underwent FACS enrichment.

The chain combines TRBV4-3 with TRBJ1-4; the D is unclear. Material for sequencing was CD4+ T cells from PBMCs. The clonotype originates from a human donor with multiple sclerosis. The CDR3 here is CASSQVGGNEKLFF. The DNA for the CDR3 is TGCGCCAGCAGCCAAGTCGGTGGAAATGAAAAACTGTTTTTT.